This T cell receptor beta chain came from a study of liver allograft versus peripheral blood T cells. Study summary: Blood and transplanted-liver T cell receptor repertoires from recipients were compared.

General study findings and limits: Repertoires of T cell receptors in liver allografts reportedly differed from peripheral blood repertoires.

Per germline, CDR1 SQVTM and CDR2 ANQGSEA. Trimming stripped 2 bases from V and 0 bases from J, with 13 bases between. The CDR3 runs to 15 residues. A remark on this clonotype: Its antigen is not known.

TCRdb independently ran MiXCR on the reads; one entry per CDR3 protein. The table shows 6,000 to 8,000 distinct CDR3 sequences, with about a sixth occurring only once. The chain combines TRBV29-1 with TRBJ1-2; D unresolved. The sequence came from a human patient who had a liver transplant. Certain T cells may be donor cells from the graft. CDR3 loop: CSVERPGSPNYGYTF. In nucleotides, the CDR3 is TGCAGCGTTGAAAGGCCAGGTAGTCCTAACTATGGCTACACCTTC.